This entry describes one T cell receptor beta chain. The assay was immunoSEQ multiplex PCR, and TCRdb's table has in-frame clones only and misses some. The table lists 55,000 to 90,000 clones, 86% of them singletons. This sample was included in a study of OX40 agonist ivuxolimab in advanced cancers. Background on the study: The patients got ivuxolimab, which is an agonistic anti-OX40 (CD134) antibody. Three patients responded partially, comprising one with hepatocellular carcinoma and two with cutaneous melanoma. Of the participants, around 39% had some prior anti-PD-1, anti-PD-L1 or anti-CTLA-4 therapy, which was allowed. At 0.01 to 10 mg/kg, ivuxolimab was administered intravenously to patients every 2 weeks.

The sequence was obtained from an adult with an advanced solid tumor such as melanoma, head and neck, liver or kidney cancer. Sequenced material: CD4+ or CD8+ T cells sorted from blood, taken in a trial of the OX40 agonist ivuxolimab.

The CDR3, as DNA: TGTGCCACCAGCAGGGGACTGGACGATACGCAGTATTTT. Protein product: CATSRGLDDTQYF. The chain is built from TRBV15 and TRBJ2-3, with D perhaps TRBD2 (6 bases). The ends were cut back, 3 bases at V and 6 bases at J, with 10 bases in the middle. Germline CDR1 LNHNV, CDR2 YYDKDF (reference sequence). The CDR3 runs 13 residues.